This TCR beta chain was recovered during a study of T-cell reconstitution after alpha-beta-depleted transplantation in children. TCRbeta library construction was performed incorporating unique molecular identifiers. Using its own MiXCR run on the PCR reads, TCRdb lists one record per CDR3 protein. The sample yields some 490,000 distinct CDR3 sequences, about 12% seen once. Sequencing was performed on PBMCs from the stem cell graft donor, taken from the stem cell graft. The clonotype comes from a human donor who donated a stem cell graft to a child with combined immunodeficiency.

CDR3 residues: CASSLYLPQKRSNEQFF. The DNA of the CDR3 is TGTGCCAGCAGCTTATATCTGCCACAAAAGAGGTCCAATGAGCAGTTCTTC. This chain connects TRBV7-6 to TRBJ2-1; D uncertain. V gave up 2 bases and J gave up 6 bases, with 20 bases separating them. Germline CDR1 and CDR2: SGHVS and FNYEAQ. The CDR3 sequence is 17 residues long.